This T cell receptor beta chain was captured by sequencing in a study of cytomegalovirus exposure and HLA in healthy donors (dated by TCRdb to about 2017). Regarding the study in general: According to a later analysis, one platform produced both the 110 or so validation repertoires and the roughly 650 repertoires of the first cohort. The study was designed to test whether signatures of past pathogen exposure could be identified by cataloging public T cell receptors. The study combined high-throughput TCR immunosequencing, statistical association of individual TCRs with disease status, and machine learning to predict cytomegalovirus infection status. In addition to the first cohort of 666 subjects, a separate validation cohort of under 150 different subjects was used.

Study-level results and caveats: Across donors, most TCR sequences were observed very rarely, whereas some public TCRs were present in many individuals. Cytomegalovirus status was reported to be diagnosed by the classifier with high specificity and sensitivity in both the original and validation cohorts. A later analysis found that TCRs clustered in the first cohort also tended to co-occur in the roughly 110 validation repertoires, with 94% of cluster scores above 0. A later analysis had no HLA typing for the validation cohort, so co-occurrence there was scored across all 110 or so repertoires. The authors suggested that the approach could potentially be extended to other disease states and immunological phenotypes. In vitro tests confirmed that a few of the cytomegalovirus-associated TCR beta chains recognize cytomegalovirus antigens. The study gave a list of 150 to 200 TCR beta chains associated with cytomegalovirus.

The count of this clone is one. Its binding antigen is unknown. Base quality data are lacking; no much larger clone is found one base away. Separate from the roughly 630-subject first cohort, the validation cohort of about 110 subjects was the group to which the donors belonged. Per the germline V gene, SGHTS is the CDR1 and YDEGEE is the CDR2. Unmatched junction bases come to 1, with V trimmed by 2 bases and J by 0 bases. The CDR3 goes from the cysteine to the phenylalanine over 14 residues. The only DNA kept is the CDR3, 42 bases in frame from the first base. To prepare the library, the immunoSEQ multiplex PCR assay was applied. Under the source paper's analysis protocol: A statistical classification framework was built to diagnose cytomegalovirus status from the catalog of TCR beta chain sequences. TCRdb retrieved this table from immuneACCESS and kept in-frame rearrangements only. Not all clones are present; in checked studies, unresolved V genes account for under half, and no reason is known for the remainder. The V and J calls and clone size come from that table; D and trimming were worked out from the DNA. In all, the sample holds 250,000 to 350,000 clones, and around 87% of those were seen once. Of the sample, 0.92% is held by the ten largest clones.

The sample was PBMCs. The origin of this receptor is a woman aged 18-29 years in good health and CMV-seronegative. The sequence joins TRBV5-8 to TRBJ2-7, with TRBD1 matching 8 junction bases. The sequenced DNA is TGTGCCAGCAGCTTTACAGGGGGCTCCTACGAGCAGTACTTC. The encoded protein is CASSFTGGSYEQYF.